The 8 T cell receptor beta chains listed next were all sequenced from one sample in a study of PD-1 blockade in classical Hodgkin lymphoma. The method was immunoSEQ multiplex PCR; TCRdb's version includes in-frame clones alone and lacks a portion of them. The table records about 8,200 clones, approximately 86% of them present only once. After autologous stem cell transplantation all patients relapsed, and prior brentuximab vedotin exposure differed between cohorts. The CD8+ T cells came from thawed PBMCs through magnetic negative selection. The sample was CD8+ T cells from blood, taken at baseline. These receptor sequences come from a human donor with classical Hodgkin lymphoma.

The CDR3 DNA reads as TGTGCCAGCAGTTTGCGCCCCCAGACAGGGGGGGAGACCCAGTACTTC. It encodes CASSLRPQTGGETQYF. V usage is TRBV28 and J usage is TRBJ2-5; TRBD1 matches at 9 bases. The germline V gene has CDR1 MDHEN and CDR2 SYDVKM. V shed 3 bases, J shed 5 bases, and the junction held 10 bases outside the gene matches. The CDR3 is 16 amino acids. Full variable domain (rest looked up from reference TRBV28 and TRBJ2-5): DVKVTQSSRYLVKRTGEKVFLECVQDMDHENMFWYRQDPGLGLRLIYFSYDVKMKEKGDIPEGYSVSREKKERFSLILESASTNQTSMYLCASSLRPQTGGETQYFGPGTRLLVL.

The genes are TRBV2 and TRBJ2-5, with 7 bases fitting TRBD1. Germline V gives CDR1 SNHLY, CDR2 FYNNEI. The trim removed 8 bases at V and 2 bases at J, leaving 2 bases unmatched. This CDR3 spans 12 amino acids. This CDR3 is CASWDRQETQYF. The CDR3 nucleotides read TGTGCCAGCTGGGACAGACAAGAGACCCAGTACTTC. Supplemented by reference TRBV2 and TRBJ2-5, the full variable domain reads EPEVTQTPSHQVTQMGQEVILRCVPISNHLYFYWYRQILGQKVEFLVSFYNNEISEKSEIFDDQFSVERPDGSNFTLKIRSTKLEDSAMYFCASWDRQETQYFGPGTRLLVL.

The chain is built from TRBV6-5 and TRBJ1-2, with D possibly matching TRBD1 (6 bases). Germline V CDR1 and CDR2: MNHEY, SVGAGI. The CDR3 has 13 amino acids. V shed 5 bases and J shed 3 bases, with 10 bases lying between them. The CDR3 region has the DNA TGTGCCAGCAGTCCGGACAGCTACTATGGCTACACCTTC. As protein: CASSPDSYYGYTF.

V is TRBV6-1 and J is TRBJ2-1, with 9 bases that match TRBD2. CDR1 and CDR2 from the germline V gene are MNHNS and SASEGT. CDR3 size: 14 residues. Unmatched junction bases numbered 6, after V lost 2 bases and J lost 10 bases. CDR3 loop: CASSELILAGEQFF. CDR3 nucleotides: TGTGCCAGCAGTGAATTAATACTAGCGGGCGAGCAGTTCTTC.

The CDR3 DNA is TGTGCCAGCAGCTTGGTTGGTCGGGAGTACTCCTACGAGCAGTACTTC. It is translated as CASSLVGREYSYEQYF. The gene calls are TRBV28 and TRBJ2-7; D is possibly TRBD2 (6 bases). Germline CDR1 and CDR2: MDHEN and SYDVKM. This CDR3 is built from 16 residues. The germline V and J ends were trimmed by 6 bases and 0 bases, with 18 bases remaining between them.

V usage is TRBV29-1 and J usage is TRBJ2-2, with no clear D. This CDR3 comprises 12 residues. The V end lost 3 bases, the J end lost 6 bases, and 8 bases lay between the germline ends. CDR1 SQVTM and CDR2 ANQGSEA come from the germline V gene. The CDR3 sequence: CSVDLSPGELFF. The CDR3 DNA is TGCAGCGTTGATCTCAGTCCCGGGGAGCTGTTTTTT.

The chain has TRBV5-4 and TRBJ2-3; maybe TRBD2 (5 bases). Germline V gene data show CDR1 as SGHNT and CDR2 as YYREEE (reference sequence). Trimming pared 3 bases from V and 1 base from J, leaving 6 bases between. The CDR3 extends over 13 amino acids. CDR3 amino acids: CASSSLGTDTQYF. For the CDR3, the DNA is TGTGCCAGCAGCTCACTAGGCACAGATACGCAGTATTTT. Full variable domain (missing parts from reference TRBV5-4 and TRBJ2-3): ETGVTQSPTHLIKTRGQQVTLRCSSQSGHNTVSWYQQALGQGPQFIFQYYREEENGRGNFPPRFSGLQFPNYSSELNVNALELDDSALYLCASSSLGTDTQYFGPGTRLTVL.

The V gene is TRBV5-1, the J gene TRBJ2-3; 8 bases map to TRBD1. With 0 bases clipped from V and 2 bases from J, the junction kept 5 bases outside the gene matches. This CDR3 spans 16 amino acids. In germline, CDR1 is SGHRS, CDR2 YFSETQ. CDR3 protein: CASSLDMGQDTDTQYF. CDR3 in DNA: TGCGCCAGCAGCTTGGATATGGGACAGGACACAGATACGCAGTATTTT.